The 17 T cell receptor beta chains below all came from one sample that was sequenced in a study of blood T cells in healthy people across ages. A sample-barcoded 5' primer and a J-beta primer mix were used in a second PCR of about 7 to 11 cycles. TCRdb re-analysed the 5' RACE reads in MiXCR, keeping a single row per CDR3 protein. Of 1.6 million or so distinct CDR3 sequences in the sample, approximately 32% were seen once. Input material: blood. Receptor source: a woman aged 25 to 45 in good health.

V is TRBV30 and J is TRBJ2-5; 8 bases are a match to TRBD2. The CDR3 loop spans 13 amino acids. Germline trimming cut 8 bases from V and 5 bases from J; bases unmatched to any gene: 10. Germline V lookup: CDR1 GTSNPN, CDR2 SVGIG (reference sequence). In DNA form, the CDR3 reads TGTGCCGGCAGACCAGCGGGAGTGGAGACCCAGTACTTC. Its translation is CAGRPAGVETQYF.

The gene calls are TRBV4-1 and TRBJ2-1; 7 bases agree with TRBD2. The CDR3 runs to 16 residues. V shed 0 bases, J shed 2 bases, and the junction held 4 bases outside the gene matches. From germline, CDR1 is MGHRA and CDR2 YSYEKL. The CDR3: CASSQDWGLTYNEQFF. Written as DNA, the CDR3 is TGCGCCAGCAGCCAAGACTGGGGACTAACCTACAATGAGCAGTTCTTC.

This clonotype was seen more than once but under ten times. The J gene is TRBJ2-3, the V gene TRBV9; 9 positions match TRBD2. CDR1 and CDR2 (germline): SGDLS, YYNGEE. The CDR3 sequence is 16 residues long. Trimming at V came to 1 base and at J to 3 bases, leaving 6 bases not matched to a gene. CDR3: CASSVTSSGATDTQYF. The CDR3 region has the DNA TGTGCCAGCAGCGTAACGTCTAGCGGGGCAACAGATACGCAGTATTTT.

This clonotype was counted a few times. The CDR3 DNA sequence: TGTGCCAGCAGTTACTCTCGGACACTTTCCTCCTACGAGCAGTACTTC. This codes for CASSYSRTLSSYEQYF. V is TRBV6-2 or TRBV6-3 and J is TRBJ2-7; tentative D call: TRBD1 (5 bases). Trimming took 0 bases from V and 0 from J, leaving 12 bases between them. CDR1 is MNHEY and CDR2 is SVGEGT in the germline V gene. The CDR3 runs to 16 residues.

This clonotype was seen only a few times. The CDR3 nucleotides are TGTGCCAGCAGTCCCAAGCCGGGACGCCCCCTCGAGCAGTACTTC. Encoded protein: CASSPKPGRPLEQYF. The chain has TRBV27 and TRBJ2-7; D may correspond to TRBD1 or TRBD2 (5 bases each). Germline CDR1 is MNHEY and CDR2 is SMNVEV (reference sequence). The CDR3 totals 15 residues. V lost 5 bases to trimming and J lost 6 bases, with 20 bases between them.

This sequence joins TRBV20-1 and TRBJ1-1; 7 nucleotides match TRBD1. Trimming took 6 bases from V and 5 from J; bases not matched to a gene: 9. Looked up from germline, CDR1 is DFQATT and CDR2 is SNEGSKA (reference sequence). The CDR3 has 13 amino acids. CDR3 nucleotide sequence: TGCAGTGCGATGACAGGGAAGGGTACTGAAGCTTTCTTT. Its protein product is CSAMTGKGTEAFF.

The chain carries TRBV28 and TRBJ2-3; D unresolved. Per the germline V gene, CDR1 is MDHEN and CDR2 is SYDVKM. The germline V and J ends were trimmed by 6 bases and 7 bases, with 26 bases remaining between them. This CDR3 spans 17 amino acids. The CDR3 region has the DNA TGTGCCAGCAGCCAGACTCCTTGGCCCAAAGGGATTTATACGCAGTATTTT. This translates into CASSQTPWPKGIYTQYF.

Here the CDR3 reads CASSRLPSSYEQYF. In nucleotides, the CDR3 is TGTGCCAGCAGCCGACTTCCCTCGTCCTACGAGCAGTACTTC. This sequence joins TRBV6-2 or TRBV6-3 and TRBJ2-7; D gene unclear. Germline-derived CDR1 and CDR2 are MNHEY and SVGEGT. The V and J ends lost 6 bases and 1 base respectively, with 13 bases between them. This CDR3 is built from 14 residues.

The J gene is TRBJ2-3, the V gene TRBV5-1; D might be TRBD2 (6 bases). V lost 2 bases, J lost 0 bases, and 13 bases lay in between. Germline V lookup: CDR1 SGHRS, CDR2 YFSETQ. This CDR3 is 16 amino acids long. The DNA of the CDR3 is TGCGCCAGCAGCTTCTTAGCGGACTCTAGCACAGATACGCAGTATTTT. It codes for CASSFLADSSTDTQYF. Full variable domain (remainder filled in from reference TRBV5-1 and TRBJ2-3): KAGVTQTPRYLIKTRGQQVTLSCSPISGHRSVSWYQQTPGQGLQFLFEYFSETQRNKGNFPGRFSGRQFSNSRSEMNVSTLELGDSALYLCASSFLADSSTDTQYFGPGTRLTVL.

This clonotype was detected only a few times. V is TRBV5-1 and J is TRBJ2-1; D not resolved. The CDR3 totals 15 residues. The germline V gene has CDR1 SGHRS and CDR2 YFSETQ. V was pared by 4 bases and J by 6 bases, with 17 bases between. The CDR3, as DNA: TGCGCCAGCAGCCCTGGGTCCAGGTCGAGCAATGAGCAGTTCTTC. Its translation: CASSPGSRSSNEQFF. Complete variable domain (other parts from reference TRBV5-1 and TRBJ2-1): KAGVTQTPRYLIKTRGQQVTLSCSPISGHRSVSWYQQTPGQGLQFLFEYFSETQRNKGNFPGRFSGRQFSNSRSEMNVSTLELGDSALYLCASSPGSRSSNEQFFGPGTRLTVL.

This chain links TRBV12-3 or TRBV12-4 with TRBJ2-3; no clear D gene. CDR3 length equals 13 residues. Trimming removed 7 bases at V and 4 bases at J, with 12 bases between. CDR3 loop: CASTLGDPDTQYF. The CDR3 coding sequence is TGTGCCAGCACTCTTGGGGATCCAGATACGCAGTATTTT.

This clonotype was found a few times. This chain uses TRBV5-1 with TRBJ2-3; 14 bases fit TRBD2. CDR3 length: 16 residues. With 7 bases clipped from V and 2 bases from J, the junction kept 6 bases outside the gene matches. Germline lookup yields CDR1 SGHRS and CDR2 YFSETQ. This CDR3 reads CASGRLAGGPTDTQYF. The CDR3 coding sequence is TGCGCCAGCGGCCGACTAGCGGGGGGGCCCACAGATACGCAGTATTTT.

Only a few counts were recorded for this clonotype. CDR3 in DNA: TGTGCCAGCAGCCAAGATAAGAGGGGTGAGCAGTTCTTC. This translates into CASSQDKRGEQFF. V and J are TRBV4-2 and TRBJ2-1; D possibly matches TRBD1 or TRBD2 (5 bases each). The CDR3 consists of 13 residues. Deletions cut 0 bases from V and 9 bases from J, with 9 bases between. Germline CDR1 LGHNA, CDR2 YNFKEQ.

A remark on this clonotype: Mismatch with germline at one junction end may stem from a read error. This rearrangement joins TRBV15 to TRBJ2-6; D might be TRBD1 or TRBD2, each matching 5 bases. This CDR3 spans 16 amino acids. Germline CDR1 is LNHNV and CDR2 is YYDKDF (reference sequence). In DNA, the CDR3 is TGTACCACCAGCCGGGGACGTGGCTCTGGGGCCAACGTCCTGACTTTC. Its protein product is CTTSRGRGSGANVLTF. Full variable domain (outside the CDR3, taken from reference TRBV15 and TRBJ2-6): DAMVIQNPRYQVTQFGKPVTLSCSQTLNHNVMYWYQQKSSQAPKLLFHYYDKDFNNEADTPDNFQSRRPNTSFCFLDIRSPGLGDTAMYLCTTSRGRGSGANVLTFGAGSRLTVL.

The chain links TRBV24-1 to TRBJ1-2, with no clear D. V was trimmed by 9 bases and J by 2 bases, leaving 6 bases between them. CDR3 length: 11 amino acids. Germline CDR1 KGHDR, CDR2 SFDVKD. The CDR3, as DNA: TGTGCCACCTTCGGGAACTATGGCTACACCTTC. Protein: CATFGNYGYTF.

This clonotype has only a few counts. CDR3 loop: CASSQDKEAEQETQYF. The CDR3 DNA sequence: TGTGCCAGCAGCCAAGATAAGGAGGCAGAGCAAGAGACCCAGTACTTC. V gene TRBV4-2 combines with J gene TRBJ2-5; maybe TRBD2 (5 bases). CDR1 is LGHNA and CDR2 is YNFKEQ in the germline V gene. V dropped 0 bases and J dropped 2 bases, with 13 bases sitting between them. The CDR3 totals 16 residues.

The chain combines TRBV18 with TRBJ2-1; D is unresolved. Trimming stripped 6 bases from V and 10 bases from J, with 13 bases between. The CDR3 has 12 residues. Germline loops: CDR1 KGHSH, CDR2 LQKENI. The CDR3 region has the DNA TGTGCCAGCTCGAGAGCAGGTGAAGAGCAGTTCTTC. Residues: CASSRAGEEQFF.